These 28 T cell receptor beta chains were all obtained from the same sample, sequenced in a study of T cell changes during pregnancy in multiple sclerosis. Here immunoSEQ multiplex PCR was the method, and the copy in TCRdb shows in-frame clones only, minus some. The table lists tens of thousands of clones, approximately 95% of them singletons, with around 1.7% in the top ten. This sample comprised peripheral blood, obtained after pregnancy. Receptor source: a female donor in good health, enrolled as a control in a pregnancy study.

This rearrangement joins TRBV6-5 to TRBJ2-2, with a possible D match to TRBD2 (6 bases). This CDR3 spans 15 amino acids. The germline CDR1 and CDR2 sequences are MNHEY and SVGAGI. V dropped 2 bases and J dropped 4 bases, with 11 bases sitting between them. CDR3 in DNA: TGTGCCAGCAGTTACGGCGGGAAGGGCACCGGGGAGCTGTTTTTT. Translating it yields CASSYGGKGTGELFF.

The V and J genes are TRBV19 and TRBJ2-7, with 10 bases matching TRBD2. CDR1 is LNHDA and CDR2 is SQIVND in the germline V gene (reference sequence). The CDR3 is made up of 14 amino acids. After removal of 1 base from V and 8 bases from J, the junction contained 5 bases not matched to a gene. The CDR3, as DNA: TGTGCCAGTAGTATAGCCCTAGCGGGAGATAAGCAGTACTTC. It yields the protein CASSIALAGDKQYF.

V gene TRBV5-1 combines with J gene TRBJ2-5; TRBD1 matches at 10 bases. This CDR3 has 15 residues. The ends lost 2 bases at V and 5 bases at J; junction bases unmatched: 6. Germline V lookup: CDR1 SGHRS, CDR2 YFSETQ. This CDR3 is CASSFPGQGTETQYF. The CDR3 coding sequence is TGCGCCAGCAGCTTCCCGGGACAGGGGACCGAGACCCAGTACTTC.

Here the CDR3 DNA reads TGTGCCAGCAGCTTGGGAGCGGGGGGCCGGGAGCAGTACTTC. Translating it yields CASSLGAGGREQYF. The chain is built from TRBV5-4 and TRBJ2-7; 9 bases are a match to TRBD2. This CDR3 comprises 14 residues. V dropped 0 bases and J dropped 7; count of bases not matched to a gene: 5. CDR1 is SGHNT, CDR2 YYREEE, per germline (reference sequence).

This chain uses TRBV7-9 with TRBJ2-5, with 10 bases fitting TRBD1. V shed 7 bases and J 1 base; nucleotides not matched to a gene: 15. Germline CDR1 SEHNR, CDR2 FQNEAQ (reference sequence). This CDR3 is built from 18 residues. The CDR3 DNA sequence: TGTGCCAGCACCCAAACGGGACAGGGGCCGTACTCCCAAGAGACCCAGTACTTC. Residues: CASTQTGQGPYSQETQYF.

This chain connects TRBV19 to TRBJ2-7; D perhaps matches TRBD1 (5 bases). With 5 bases removed from V and 8 bases from J, the gap between germline ends came to 10 bases. This CDR3 is built from 11 residues. The germline gives CDR1 LNHDA, CDR2 SQIVND (reference sequence). CDR3 sequence reads: CASSSVDKQYF. CDR3 coding DNA: TGTGCCAGTAGTTCCGTGGACAAGCAGTACTTC.

The chain carries TRBV7-4 and TRBJ1-3; the D is unclear. Germline assignment: CDR1 SGHVT and CDR2 SQSDAQ. Trimming removed 3 bases from V and 4 bases from J, with 4 bases in between. The CDR3 consists of 12 residues. The CDR3 DNA follows: TGTGCCAGCAGCTTTAAAGGAAACACCATATATTTT. It is translated as CASSFKGNTIYF.

The V gene is TRBV5-6, the J gene TRBJ2-5; D is uncertain. Trimming removed 3 bases at V and 3 bases at J, with 9 bases between. Germline CDR1 and CDR2: SGHDT and YYEEEE. This CDR3 spans 13 amino acids. Written as DNA, the CDR3 is TGTGCCAGCAGCTCCTGGGCCGAAGAGACCCAGTACTTC. It encodes CASSSWAEETQYF.

The chain is built from TRBV19 and TRBJ2-7, with 7 bases fitting TRBD1. V trimming: 5 bases; J trimming: 0 bases; junction bases outside the gene matches: 13. The CDR3 sequence is 17 residues long. Per the germline V gene, CDR1 is LNHDA and CDR2 is SQIVND (reference sequence). For the CDR3, the DNA is TGTGCCAGTAGTCCCTTCCCAACAGGGGTGTTCTCCTACGAGCAGTACTTC. It translates to CASSPFPTGVFSYEQYF.

This clone was seen only a few times. This chain links TRBV5-4 with TRBJ1-1; D gene uncertain. This CDR3 has 13 amino acids. Germline CDR1 SGHNT, CDR2 YYREEE (reference sequence). V dropped 3 bases and J dropped 1 base, with 7 bases sitting between them. CDR3 amino acids: CASSSDGNTEAFF. CDR3 DNA: TGTGCCAGCAGCTCAGATGGGAACACTGAAGCTTTCTTT. Full variable domain (outside the CDR3, taken from reference TRBV5-4 and TRBJ1-1): ETGVTQSPTHLIKTRGQQVTLRCSSQSGHNTVSWYQQALGQGPQFIFQYYREEENGRGNFPPRFSGLQFPNYSSELNVNALELDDSALYLCASSSDGNTEAFFGQGTRLTVV.

This chain links TRBV6-1 with TRBJ2-7; TRBD2 agrees at 10 bases. The CDR3 loop spans 14 amino acids. V shed 7 bases and J 2 bases; nucleotides not matched to a gene: 5. From germline, CDR1 is MNHNS and CDR2 SASEGT. CDR3 in amino acids: CASIASGSAYEQYF. CDR3 DNA sequence: TGTGCCAGCATCGCTAGCGGGAGCGCCTACGAGCAGTACTTC.

This chain uses TRBV5-1 with TRBJ2-3; D may be TRBD2 (5 bases). The germline CDR1 and CDR2 sequences are SGHRS and YFSETQ. The CDR3 loop spans 13 amino acids. V was shortened by 5 bases and J by 6 bases, with 13 bases between the two germline ends. The CDR3 DNA reads as TGCGCCAGCAGACTTACCGAGCGGGATACGCAGTATTTT. Translation gives CASRLTERDTQYF.

This CDR3 reads CASSYSGQADTQYF. In nucleotides, the CDR3 is TGTGCCAGCAGTTACTCGGGACAAGCAGATACGCAGTATTTT. The rearrangement uses TRBV6-5 and TRBJ2-3; possible D gene TRBD1, 6 bases. V shed 0 bases and J shed 4 bases, with 8 bases lying between them. The length of the CDR3 is 14 residues. Per the germline V gene, CDR1 is MNHEY and CDR2 is SVGAGI.

The V and J genes are TRBV30 and TRBJ2-7; weak D call: TRBD1 (6 bases). The germline gives CDR1 GTSNPN, CDR2 SVGIG (reference sequence). Trimming took off 4 bases at V and 7 bases at J, with 17 bases between the two ends. The CDR3 length is 13 residues. As DNA, the CDR3 is TGTGCCTGGACAACCCAGGGGAGAGGGGAGCAGTACTTC. Protein: CAWTTQGRGEQYF.

The genes are TRBV7-9 and TRBJ2-5; 7 bases match TRBD1. The CDR3 length is 14 residues. Germline CDR1 is SEHNR and CDR2 is FQNEAQ (reference sequence). V shed 1 base and J 5 bases; nucleotides not matched to a gene: 4. The CDR3 nucleotides read TGTGCCAGCAGCTTAGGGGACAGCCAGGAGACCCAGTACTTC. Translation: CASSLGDSQETQYF.

V is TRBV28 and J is TRBJ1-3; D gene uncertain. CDR1 and CDR2 from the germline V gene are MDHEN and SYDVKM. CDR3 length: 15 residues. Trimming took 8 bases from V and 4 from J, leaving 18 bases between them. CDR3 bases: TGTGCCAGCGCCCCATCGGCGGCTCTAGGAAACACCATATATTTT. This sequence encodes CASAPSAALGNTIYF.

The genes are TRBV7-6 and TRBJ2-5; 12 bases agree with TRBD2. Looked up from germline, CDR1 is SGHVS and CDR2 is FNYEAQ. CDR3 length: 14 residues. Trimming cost V 6 bases and J 5 bases; bases outside gene matches: 4. The CDR3 DNA reads as TGTGCCAGCAGGACTAGCGGGAGTAGCGAGACCCAGTACTTC. As protein: CASRTSGSSETQYF.

This chain links TRBV5-4 with TRBJ2-6; D gene unclear. CDR1 is SGHNT, CDR2 YYREEE, per germline (reference sequence). This CDR3 region has 15 residues. The V end lost 1 base, the J end lost 0 bases, and 5 bases lay between the germline ends. The CDR3 nucleotides are TGTGCCAGCAGCTTGCCCGTCTCTGGGGCCAACGTCCTGACTTTC. It translates to CASSLPVSGANVLTF.

The chain couples TRBV11-2 to TRBJ2-1, with 11 bases matching TRBD2. Germline V gene lookup returns CDR1 SGHAT and CDR2 FQNNGV. Trimming at V came to 5 bases and at J to 5 bases, leaving 8 bases not matched to a gene. This CDR3 has 16 residues. The CDR3 region has the DNA TGTGCCAGCAGCCCATACGGACTAGCGGGCCACAATGAGCAGTTCTTC. Translating gives CASSPYGLAGHNEQFF. Complete variable domain (other parts from reference TRBV11-2 and TRBJ2-1): EAGVAQSPRYKIIEKRQSVAFWCNPISGHATLYWYQQILGQGPKLLIQFQNNGVVDDSQLPKDRFSAERLKGVDSTLKIQPAKLEDSAVYLCASSPYGLAGHNEQFFGPGTRLTVL.

The chain recombines TRBV5-1 with TRBJ2-1, with 9 bases fitting TRBD1. J was trimmed by 2 bases and V by 3 bases; bases with no gene match: 9. CDR1 is SGHRS, CDR2 YFSETQ, per germline. This CDR3 comprises 17 residues. CDR3 sequence (DNA): TGCGCCAGCAGCTCTAACACTGGGACAGGGACCTACAATGAGCAGTTCTTC. This gives the protein CASSSNTGTGTYNEQFF.

This sequence joins TRBV18 and TRBJ2-3, with D perhaps matching TRBD2 (6 bases). The ends were cut back, 3 bases at V and 5 bases at J, with 9 bases in the middle. The CDR3 sequence is 13 residues long. From germline, CDR1 is KGHSH and CDR2 LQKENI. The CDR3 region has the DNA TGTGCCAGCTCACCGGCCGGGGGAGATACGCAGTATTTT. Encoded protein: CASSPAGGDTQYF.

The rearrangement joins TRBV7-9 to TRBJ1-1; 9 nucleotides agree with TRBD1. There are 15 residues in the CDR3. The germline V gene has CDR1 SEHNR and CDR2 FQNEAQ (reference sequence). Germline trimming cut 3 bases from V and 5 bases from J; bases unmatched to any gene: 7. CDR3 coding DNA: TGTGCCAGCAGCTTTTACACAGGGGGCGAGACTGAAGCTTTCTTT. Its protein product is CASSFYTGGETEAFF.

V gene TRBV4-1 combines with J gene TRBJ2-7; 9 bases fit TRBD2. This CDR3 contains 17 residues. In germline, CDR1 is MGHRA, CDR2 YSYEKL. Germline trimming cut 4 bases from V and 3 bases from J; bases unmatched to any gene: 13. CDR3 loop: CASSRDPATSGLYEQYF. The CDR3 DNA is TGCGCCAGCAGCCGAGATCCGGCGACTAGCGGTCTCTACGAGCAGTACTTC.

V is TRBV28 and J is TRBJ2-1; TRBD1 matches at 7 bases. The CDR3 consists of 15 residues. Germline values: CDR1 MDHEN, CDR2 SYDVKM. The ends lost 4 bases at V and 8 bases at J; junction bases unmatched: 11. CDR3 loop: CASSSRQGPADEQFF. The CDR3 nucleotides read TGTGCCAGCAGTTCCCGACAGGGTCCAGCGGATGAGCAGTTCTTC.

The chain joins TRBV28 to TRBJ2-3; the match to TRBD2 covers 12 bases. CDR1 and CDR2 (germline): MDHEN, SYDVKM. V trimming: 0 bases; J trimming: 3 bases; junction bases outside the gene matches: 7. This CDR3 has 18 residues. The CDR3 nucleotides read TGTGCCAGCAGTTTATGGCCGACTAGCGGGAGTAAAACAGATACGCAGTATTTT. It specifies CASSLWPTSGSKTDTQYF.

This clone was seen only once. V gene TRBV5-4 combines with J gene TRBJ2-5; D unresolved. Germline CDR1 reads SGHNT; CDR2 reads YYREEE (reference sequence). The CDR3 has 14 amino acids. V shed 5 bases and J shed 0 bases, with 11 bases lying between them. CDR3 sequence reads: CASRQNNNQETQYF. The CDR3 coding sequence is TGTGCCAGCAGACAAAATAATAACCAAGAGACCCAGTACTTC.

The chain couples TRBV5-4 to TRBJ1-1; 11 positions agree with TRBD1. The CDR3 covers 16 residues. The germline gives CDR1 SGHNT, CDR2 YYREEE (reference sequence). V dropped 4 bases and J dropped 5; count of bases not matched to a gene: 10. In DNA form, the CDR3 reads TGTGCCAGCAGCCCCCCCGGGGGACAGGGGGTGACTGAAGCTTTCTTT. Its protein is CASSPPGGQGVTEAFF. The full variable domain, with the rest looked up from reference TRBV5-4 and TRBJ1-1, is ETGVTQSPTHLIKTRGQQVTLRCSSQSGHNTVSWYQQALGQGPQFIFQYYREEENGRGNFPPRFSGLQFPNYSSELNVNALELDDSALYLCASSPPGGQGVTEAFFGQGTRLTVV.

CDR3 nucleotide sequence: TGTGCCAGTAGCAATAGACCGGGCTATGGCTACACCTTC. This sequence encodes CASSNRPGYGYTF. V and J are TRBV19 and TRBJ1-2; no definite D call. Germline V lookup: CDR1 LNHDA, CDR2 SQIVND (reference sequence). This CDR3 contains 13 residues. Trimming removed 6 bases at V and 4 bases at J, with 12 bases between.